The clone carrying this T cell receptor (beta chain) was detected once. The antigen remains unidentified. These data originate in a study of cytomegalovirus exposure and HLA in healthy donors. Study outcomes and limitations: Presence/absence analyses took donor sequencing depth as roughly uniform.

In the PCR, 60 Vbeta and 13 Jbeta primers were used. Clones were read by immunoSEQ multiplex PCR, and TCRdb kept only the in-frame ones, dropping some. Altogether about 82,000 clones are present, about two thirds being singletons, with the ten largest covering approximately 9%. The CDR3 spans 15 residues. Germline trimming cut 0 bases from V and 11 bases from J; bases unmatched to any gene: 7. Germline values: CDR1 LGHNA, CDR2 YNFKEQ. The TCR was taken from a man in his fifties or sixties in good health and CMV-seronegative. The chain has TRBV4-2 and TRBJ1-6; 7 nucleotides agree with TRBD1. The source material was PBMCs. CDR3 DNA: TGTGCCAGCAGCCAAGAGTTGACAGGGAACGCACCCCTCCACTTT. Residues: CASSQELTGNAPLHF.